This T cell receptor (beta chain) was sequenced during a study of T cell responses to AZD1222 COVID-19 vaccine (dated by TCRdb to 2020 to 2022). Context from the whole study: AZD1222 recipients given second doses at about 4 weeks or at about 12 weeks were pooled, since spike-specific TCR depth and breadth were not found to differ between the two schedules. A total of around 240 trial participants underwent TCR sequencing, of whom 200 to 220 received two doses of AZD1222 and some 25 received two doses of the MenACWY control vaccine. Enrollment into the trials was organized by age into subgroups of 18-55, 56-69 and 70-plus years, and those subgroups contained roughly 160, 29 and 62 TCR-sequenced participants, respectively.

The CDR3 regions of human TCRbeta chains were analyzed by immunosequencing. The study's own analysis went as follows. Repertoire TCRs were matched against a reference library of SARS-CoV-2-specific TCRs generated with the MIRA antigen-specificity platform. Breadth meant the fraction of unique TCRs that were SARS-CoV-2-associated, whereas depth meant the fraction of total T cells that were SARS-CoV-2-associated. Using the MIRA data, each spike-specific TCR was mapped to the spike region that the TCR reacts to and placed in a CD4 or CD8 class. Log10-transformed breadth and depth values were compared by one-way ANOVA with Sidak's multiple comparisons tests. TCRdb mirrors the immuneACCESS table, restricted to in-frame sequences. Some clones are absent from its copies; in checked studies, under half trace to an unresolved V gene, and the reason for the others is unknown. V, J and clone size reflect that table, while D and trimming were determined from the DNA. This sample comprises approximately 170,000 clones, around 93% of them detected only once. Of the sample, 4% to 5.5% is held by the ten largest clones.

For CDR1 and CDR2, the germline V gene (reference sequence) lists MNHNY and SVGAGI. From cysteine to phenylalanine, the CDR3 is 14 amino acids long. The sequence is cut down to CDR3 DNA, 42 bases in frame from base 1. A distance of 13 bases separates the germline ends of V and J, which lose 5 bases and 3 bases respectively. The time point label corresponds to: baseline before first vaccination. The vaccinee samples were drawn from two UK trials, COV001 and COV002, one of which was a single-blind randomized controlled phase 2/3 trial testing AZD1222 (ChAdOx1 nCoV-19) in healthy adults. For TCRbeta chain sequencing, PBMC samples from trial participants were taken at day 0 and at day 28 after the second dose. Broader findings and caveats from the paper: CD4 TCRs associated with the vaccine covered the entire spike protein, and the dominant responses were in regions 160-218 and 743-854. A significant rise in spike-specific TCR breadth and depth was observed after two AZD1222 doses relative to day 0 and relative to MenACWY recipients. Because no day 14 peak-response samples were available, the repertoires could be characterized only after the peak T cell response. Only five or six AZD1222 recipients were SARS-CoV-2 seropositive at baseline, limiting conclusions about previously exposed vaccinees. Participants were mostly white British, with more females than males. The authors suggested clonal diversity may have been underestimated. Reportedly, almost half of the unique spike-specific TCRs recognized epitopes lying outside the regions that are mutated in the B.1.351 and B.1.1.7 variants. In the small 56-69-year group, the increase in depth fell short of significance, most likely because of low power.

On this clone itself: Its specific antigen is unknown. No base quality values were provided; no much bigger clone lies one nucleotide off.

Recombination linked TRBV6-6 to TRBJ1-2; the D gene is perhaps TRBD1, from 6 matching bases. Specimen: peripheral blood, collected on day 0 of AZD1222 vaccination. The sequence came from an adult in good health. At the DNA level, the sequence is TGTGCCAGCAGTCTACAACAGGGCTACTATGGCTACACCTTC. Its translation reads: CASSLQQGYYGYTF.